Following are 8 T cell receptor beta chains from one sample sequenced in a study of blood T cell repertoires in COVID-19. Data came from immunoSEQ multiplex PCR; TCRdb stores just in-frame clones and leaves some out. The table shows about 110,000 clones, with roughly 80% occurring only once. Sequences were obtained from peripheral blood. The source of these receptors is a man between 70 and 80 years old with active or convalescent COVID-19.

This chain uses TRBV14 with TRBJ2-1; D unclear. Trimming cost V 0 bases and J 3 bases, with 9 bases left between them. This CDR3 is built from 15 residues. CDR1 is SGHDN and CDR2 is FVKESK in the germline V gene. For the CDR3, the DNA is TGTGCCAGCAGCCAAGATCCCCCCATCTACAATGAGCAGTTCTTC. Its translation is CASSQDPPIYNEQFF.

The gene calls are TRBV7-2 and TRBJ1-4; maybe TRBD1 (5 bases). The CDR3 consists of 15 residues. The V gene lost 4 bases and the J gene lost 8 bases, with 17 bases spanning the gap. From germline, CDR1 is SGHTA and CDR2 FQGNSA. CDR3 bases: TGTGCCAGCAGCTCCCGGCGGGGGAAAAGCGAAAAACTGTTTTTT. Translated, it gives CASSSRRGKSEKLFF.

Many counts were recorded for this clone. The chain uses TRBV6-1 and TRBJ1-6; tentative D call: TRBD1 (6 bases). This CDR3 has 14 amino acids. Trimming left V 2 bases short and J 9 bases short, with 11 bases between. Germline assignment: CDR1 MNHNS and CDR2 SASEGT. The CDR3 DNA reads as TGTGCCAGCAGTGAATACAGGGCGGTTTCACCCCTCCACTTT. Encoded protein: CASSEYRAVSPLHF.

The chain combines TRBV4-2 with TRBJ2-2; perhaps TRBD2 as D (5 bases). There are 17 residues in the CDR3. The V and J ends lost 5 bases and 0 bases respectively, with 16 bases between them. Germline-derived CDR1 and CDR2 are LGHNA and YNFKEQ. The CDR3 sequence: CASSWGAAGANTGELFF. For the CDR3, the DNA is TGTGCCAGCAGCTGGGGAGCGGCGGGCGCGAACACCGGGGAGCTGTTTTTT.

The chain links TRBV3-1 (or the pseudogene TRBV3-2) to TRBJ2-1; the D is unclear. V was clipped by 1 base and J by 0 bases, with 13 bases between them. This CDR3 is built from 17 residues. The germline V gene encodes CDR1 LGHDT and CDR2 YNNKEL (reference sequence). CDR3 protein: CASSQVYGGRSYNEQFF. The DNA for the CDR3 is TGTGCCAGCAGCCAAGTTTACGGCGGTCGCTCCTACAATGAGCAGTTCTTC.

V gene TRBV6-6 combines with J gene TRBJ2-2, with D possibly matching TRBD2 (5 bases). V lost 1 base and J 0 bases, leaving 9 bases between the germline ends. This CDR3 spans 16 amino acids. From germline, CDR1 is MNHNY and CDR2 SVGAGI (reference sequence). The CDR3 coding sequence is TGTGCCAGCAGTTACTACGACTACTCGAACACCGGGGAGCTGTTTTTT. It encodes CASSYYDYSNTGELFF.

The rearrangement uses TRBV11-2 and TRBJ2-7; D remains ambiguous. The CDR3 covers 14 residues. CDR1 and CDR2 (germline): SGHAT, FQNNGV. The V end lost 1 base, the J end lost 0 bases, and 7 bases lay between the germline ends. The CDR3 spells CASSLVVNSYEQYF. The CDR3 bases are TGTGCCAGCAGCTTAGTAGTGAACTCCTACGAGCAGTACTTC.

The chain joins TRBV15 to TRBJ1-1; no firm D call. V lost 1 base and J 3 bases, leaving 9 bases between the germline ends. This CDR3 is built from 14 residues. The V gene's germline CDR1 is LNHNV and CDR2 YYDKDF (reference sequence). CDR3 nucleotide sequence: TGTGCCACCAGCAGAGGTCGGGAGGACACTGAAGCTTTCTTT. This sequence encodes CATSRGREDTEAFF. Drawing the rest from reference TRBV15 and TRBJ1-1, the complete variable domain is DAMVIQNPRYQVTQFGKPVTLSCSQTLNHNVMYWYQQKSSQAPKLLFHYYDKDFNNEADTPDNFQSRRPNTSFCFLDIRSPGLGDTAMYLCATSRGREDTEAFFGQGTRLTVV.